The 25 T cell receptor beta chains in this list originate from one sample, sequenced in a study of brain T cells in children with intractable seizures. TCRdb keeps only in-frame clones here, not all; method: immunoSEQ multiplex PCR. The table includes 340,000 or so clones, over 85% detected once. Regarding time point: blood from clinic visit 5 months post-surgery; TSC patient then seizure free. The input for sequencing was peripheral blood, taken 4 to 5 months after surgery. Source of these receptors: a boy younger than two with tuberous sclerosis and intractable seizures.

The chain couples TRBV28 to TRBJ1-3, with D unresolved. The CDR3 is made up of 16 amino acids. Trimming shortened V by 6 bases and J by 2 bases, and 17 bases separated the two germline ends. CDR1 is MDHEN and CDR2 is SYDVKM in the germline V gene. CDR3 in DNA: TGTGCCAGCAGCCCAGGCGGGAGGAATACTGGAAACACCATATATTTT. This gives the protein CASSPGGRNTGNTIYF.

The count of this clone is one. Other DNA sequences of this sample code for an identical CDR3. This sequence joins TRBV5-4 and TRBJ2-1; D uncertain. This CDR3 is built from 11 residues. Looked up from germline, CDR1 is SGHNT and CDR2 is YYREEE (reference sequence). The V gene lost 3 bases and the J gene lost 4 bases, with 2 bases spanning the gap. CDR3 sequence reads: CASSSYNEQFF. DNA for the CDR3: TGTGCCAGCAGCTCGTACAATGAGCAGTTCTTC.

V usage is TRBV27 and J usage is TRBJ2-1, with 14 bases that match TRBD2. The CDR3 has 19 amino acids. The J segment lost 0 bases and the V segment lost 4 bases, leaving 8 bases of the junction unmatched. Germline CDR1 reads MNHEY; CDR2 reads SMNVEV (reference sequence). The CDR3, as DNA: TGTGCCAGCAGTTCTCCGACTAGCGGGAGGGCACACTCCTACAATGAGCAGTTCTTC. It codes for CASSSPTSGRAHSYNEQFF.

The chain has TRBV19 and TRBJ2-4; weak D call: TRBD2 (6 bases). Trimming took off 3 bases at V and 7 bases at J, with 10 bases between the two ends. CDR1 is LNHDA, CDR2 SQIVND, per germline (reference sequence). This CDR3 has 13 amino acids. CDR3 sequence reads: CASSISRGNIQYF. The CDR3 region has the DNA TGTGCCAGTAGTATCTCACGGGGGAACATTCAGTACTTC.

The chain employs TRBV19 and TRBJ2-7; D unresolved. V gave up 5 bases and J gave up 3 bases, with 11 bases separating them. The CDR3 is 13 residues long. In germline, CDR1 is LNHDA, CDR2 SQIVND (reference sequence). The CDR3 nucleotides read TGTGCCAGTAGTCCTACCCTTCTCTACGAGCAGTACTTC. Protein: CASSPTLLYEQYF.

As DNA, the CDR3 is TGTGCCAGCAGCTTTGGGGACAGGGGAGAGAGAAATGAAAAACTGTTTTTT. This gives the protein CASSFGDRGERNEKLFF. The rearrangement uses TRBV7-9 and TRBJ1-4; 10 bases match TRBD1. The germline V gene encodes CDR1 SEHNR and CDR2 FQNEAQ (reference sequence). The V segment lost 3 bases and the J segment 5 bases; nucleotides outside the gene matches: 9. The CDR3 contains 17 residues. Full variable domain (outside the CDR3, taken from reference TRBV7-9 and TRBJ1-4): DTGVSQNPRHKITKRGQNVTFRCDPISEHNRLYWYRQTLGQGPEFLTYFQNEAQLEKSRLLSDRFSAERPKGSFSTLEIQRTEQGDSAMYLCASSFGDRGERNEKLFFGSGTQLSVL.

The genes are TRBV30 and TRBJ1-1, with D uncertain. Germline V lookup: CDR1 GTSNPN, CDR2 SVGIG (reference sequence). Between the trimmed V and J ends, which lost 4 bases and 9 bases, there was a span of 12 bases. The CDR3 has 11 residues. Written as DNA, the CDR3 is TGTGCCTGGATGGGCAGGAGAAAAGCTTTCTTT. Residues: CAWMGRRKAFF. The full variable domain, completed using reference TRBV30 and TRBJ1-1, is SQTIHQWPATLVQPVGSPLSLECTVEGTSNPNLYWYRQAAGRGLQLLFYSVGIGQISSEVPQNLSASRPQDRQFILSSKKLLLSDSGFYLCAWMGRRKAFFGQGTRLTVV.

This chain links TRBV3-1 (or the pseudogene TRBV3-2) with TRBJ1-1; no clear D gene. The CDR3 is 13 residues long. Trimming took off 0 bases at V and 1 base at J, with 3 bases between the two ends. CDR1 LGHDT and CDR2 YNNKEL come from the germline V gene (reference sequence). In nucleotides, the CDR3 is TGTGCCAGCAGCCAAGACAAGAACACTGAAGCTTTCTTT. This translates into CASSQDKNTEAFF.

This clone was recorded only once. V usage is TRBV19 and J usage is TRBJ2-1; 8 bases agree with TRBD1. With V trimmed by 5 bases and J by 9 bases, 15 bases remained unmatched. The V gene's germline CDR1 is LNHDA and CDR2 SQIVND (reference sequence). The length of the CDR3 is 16 residues. CDR3 sequence (DNA): TGTGCCAGTAGTTCCCTCGCAGGGGGCCTAGGAAGTGAGCAGTTCTTC. Its protein is CASSSLAGGLGSEQFF.

The genes are TRBV30 and TRBJ1-4; TRBD1 matches at 7 bases. Germline CDR1 GTSNPN, CDR2 SVGIG (reference sequence). This CDR3 is 12 amino acids long. J lost 10 bases, V lost 1 base, and 3 bases had no gene match. The CDR3 region is CAWSGTGGKLFF. The CDR3 bases are TGTGCCTGGAGTGGGACAGGCGGAAAACTGTTTTTT. The full variable domain, in which reference TRBV30 and TRBJ1-4 provide the parts outside the CDR3, is SQTIHQWPATLVQPVGSPLSLECTVEGTSNPNLYWYRQAAGRGLQLLFYSVGIGQISSEVPQNLSASRPQDRQFILSSKKLLLSDSGFYLCAWSGTGGKLFFGSGTQLSVL.

The chain recombines TRBV7-9 with TRBJ1-2; TRBD1 is a possible D gene (5 bases). Trimming shortened V by 2 bases and J by 6 bases, and 16 bases separated the two germline ends. The CDR3 covers 15 residues. CDR1 is SEHNR and CDR2 is FQNEAQ in the germline V gene (reference sequence). The DNA of the CDR3 is TGTGCCAGCAGCTTAATTATCAGGACAAAAAATGGCTACACCTTC. Protein: CASSLIIRTKNGYTF.

The J gene is TRBJ1-2, the V gene TRBV29-1; D is perhaps TRBD1 (6 bases). CDR1 is SQVTM, CDR2 ANQGSEA, per germline. This CDR3 contains 11 residues. V lost 3 bases and J lost 4, with 6 bases in between. The CDR3 region is CSVDRGYGYTF. For the CDR3, the DNA is TGCAGCGTTGACAGGGGCTATGGCTACACCTTC.

This clone is a singleton in its sample. V usage is TRBV4-1 and J usage is TRBJ1-2, with TRBD1 matching 7 bases. Germline CDR1 reads MGHRA; CDR2 reads YSYEKL. Losses at the gene ends were 1 base for V and 4 bases for J; bases not matched to a gene: 9. The CDR3 extends over 16 amino acids. The CDR3 reads CASSQAPTGEVYGYTF. In DNA, the CDR3 is TGCGCCAGCAGCCAAGCCCCAACAGGGGAGGTCTATGGCTACACCTTC.

The chain has TRBV9 and TRBJ2-3; D may be TRBD1 (7 bases). The CDR3 runs 16 residues. Germline V gene lookup returns CDR1 SGDLS and CDR2 YYNGEE. Between the trimmed V and J ends, which lost 0 bases and 0 bases, there was a span of 11 bases. This chain's CDR3 is CASSVAGGRSTDTQYF. DNA of the CDR3: TGTGCCAGCAGCGTAGCAGGGGGGAGGAGCACAGATACGCAGTATTTT.

The chain is built from TRBV19 and TRBJ1-4, with D possibly TRBD1 on 6 matching bases. Looked up from germline, CDR1 is LNHDA and CDR2 is SQIVND (reference sequence). The CDR3 length is 17 residues. Trimming removed 5 bases at V and 0 bases at J, with 16 bases between. The CDR3 DNA follows: TGTGCCAGTAGTTCGAGACAGGTTTGGACAACTAATGAAAAACTGTTTTTT. It encodes CASSSRQVWTTNEKLFF.

The chain joins TRBV5-6 to TRBJ1-4; D is unresolved. The CDR3 is 16 residues long. Germline-derived CDR1 and CDR2 are SGHDT and YYEEEE. Trimming cost V 2 bases and J 0 bases, with 11 bases left between them. CDR3 DNA sequence: TGTGCCAGCAGCTTCGAAAAGGGCTCAACTAATGAAAAACTGTTTTTT. Its translation: CASSFEKGSTNEKLFF.

The V gene is TRBV4-1, the J gene TRBJ1-3; D gene unclear. Trimming left V 6 bases short and J 0 bases short, with 15 bases between. Germline assignment: CDR1 MGHRA and CDR2 YSYEKL. The CDR3 consists of 16 residues. The CDR3 DNA follows: TGCGCCAGCAGACCCTCGAATCCCCGCTCTGGAAACACCATATATTTT. Translated: CASRPSNPRSGNTIYF.

The chain links TRBV11-2 to TRBJ1-1; 7 bases are shared with TRBD1. Trimming at V came to 5 bases and at J to 7 bases, leaving 13 bases not matched to a gene. The CDR3 spans 15 residues. CDR1 SGHAT and CDR2 FQNNGV come from the germline V gene. The CDR3 region is CASSHLQSDRVEAFF. CDR3 coding DNA: TGTGCCAGCAGCCACCTCCAGTCCGACAGGGTTGAAGCTTTCTTT.

The chain couples TRBV24-1 to TRBJ2-7; the D gene could be TRBD1 or TRBD2 (6 bases each). Germline assignment: CDR1 KGHDR and CDR2 SFDVKD. V lost 6 bases to trimming and J lost 3 bases, with 23 bases between them. The CDR3 loop spans 17 amino acids. The CDR3 is CATSLGRGGQWGYEQYF. The DNA for the CDR3 is TGTGCCACCAGTCTCGGGAGAGGGGGGCAGTGGGGCTACGAGCAGTACTTC.

The V and J genes are TRBV5-1 and TRBJ2-7; the D gene is possibly TRBD2 (5 bases). Trimming removed 0 bases at V and 4 bases at J, with 11 bases between. In germline, CDR1 is SGHRS, CDR2 YFSETQ. CDR3 size: 14 residues. The CDR3 DNA reads TGCGCCAGCAGCTTGGGGTCTCCGGGATACGAGCAGTACTTC. This sequence encodes CASSLGSPGYEQYF. Variable domain in full (rest from reference TRBV5-1 and TRBJ2-7): KAGVTQTPRYLIKTRGQQVTLSCSPISGHRSVSWYQQTPGQGLQFLFEYFSETQRNKGNFPGRFSGRQFSNSRSEMNVSTLELGDSALYLCASSLGSPGYEQYFGPGTRLTVT.

The chain links TRBV9 to TRBJ2-3, with D possibly TRBD2 on 6 matching bases. This CDR3 is 16 amino acids long. V was clipped by 3 bases and J by 1 base, with 15 bases between them. The germline CDR1 and CDR2 sequences are SGDLS and YYNGEE. Written as DNA, the CDR3 is TGTGCCAGCAGCGCCCTGACCGGGACTGGCACAGATACGCAGTATTTT. Translating it yields CASSALTGTGTDTQYF.

This clone has a single count. This chain connects TRBV13 to TRBJ2-7; D gene ambiguous. Trimming shortened V by 0 bases and J by 2 bases, and 11 bases separated the two germline ends. Looked up from germline, CDR1 is PRHDT and CDR2 is FYEKMQ (reference sequence). The CDR3 loop spans 15 amino acids. CDR3 loop: CASSLGSDLTYEQYF. The CDR3 nucleotides are TGTGCCAGCAGCTTAGGGTCTGACCTAACCTACGAGCAGTACTTC.

The CDR3 sequence: CASSPQDGYEQYF. The CDR3, as DNA: TGTGCCAGCAGCCCACAGGACGGATACGAGCAGTACTTC. The V call is TRBV7-9, the J call TRBJ2-7, with D tentatively TRBD1 (5 bases). This CDR3 spans 13 amino acids. Germline CDR1 SEHNR, CDR2 FQNEAQ (reference sequence). The V gene lost 5 bases and the J gene lost 4 bases, with 12 bases spanning the gap.

This chain joins TRBV5-5 and TRBJ2-7, with no clear D. The CDR3 spans 13 residues. V was trimmed by 1 base and J by 2 bases, leaving 7 bases between them. Germline loops: CDR1 SGHKS, CDR2 YYEKEE (reference sequence). In DNA form, the CDR3 reads TGTGCCAGCAGCTTGAAGGTCGCCTACGAGCAGTACTTC. Protein: CASSLKVAYEQYF.

The V gene is TRBV6-6, the J gene TRBJ1-2, with 9 bases identical to TRBD1. Germline CDR1 reads MNHNY; CDR2 reads SVGAGI (reference sequence). This CDR3 is 16 amino acids long. Trimming cost V 5 bases and J 8 bases; bases outside gene matches: 15. The CDR3 DNA is TGTGCCAGCAGTCGGGTTCAGGACAGGGGAGAGAGGGGCTACACCTTC. The encoded protein is CASSRVQDRGERGYTF.